This T cell receptor beta chain comes out of a study of control samples from healthy donors and cancer patients. Only in-frame clones appear in the TCRdb table, and some are missing; sequencing was by immunoSEQ multiplex PCR. The table records roughly 100,000 clones, roughly 92% of them present only once. Material: blood. This sequence originates from a human donor in good health. The donor label of this sample is uncertain.

In nucleotides, the CDR3 is TGTGCCAGCAGTCCGACGGCTGGAAACACCATATATTTT. This encodes CASSPTAGNTIYF. The rearrangement links TRBV12-3 or TRBV12-4 to TRBJ1-3; D unresolved. Trimming removed 5 bases at V and 2 bases at J, with 7 bases between. This CDR3 has 13 residues.